Listed below are T cell receptor beta chains from one sample, sequenced in a study of T cells expressing NK-cell markers. Reanalyzing the 5' RACE reads, TCRdb keeps one entry per CDR3 protein, without DNA. The sample has roughly 150,000 distinct CDR3 sequences, and its top ten clones hold just over 20%. Sequenced material: blood T cells: a sorted CD56 or NKG2C T cell subset, CD4+ or CD8+ T cells, or bulk PBMC T cells (not recorded which). The source of these receptors is a man aged 18 to 69 in good health. The CDR3 runs from the conserved cysteine through the conserved F or W.

j_gene	len	v_gene	CDR3aa
TRBJ2-1	16	TRBV7-8	CASSPPGTLTRNEQFF
TRBJ1-3	11	TRBV20-1	CSARLRNTIYF
TRBJ2-7	15	TRBV2	CASSEVAWSSYEQYF
TRBJ1-6	15	TRBV19	CASSLSGRGFSPLHF
TRBJ2-1	14	TRBV5-6	CASSPGQGVNEQFF
TRBJ2-1	14	TRBV7-9	CATRTSGDNNEQFF
TRBJ1-2	14	TRBV4-2	CASSQDGTGDGYTF
TRBJ1-2	14	TRBV7-8	CASSHGQNLYGYTF
TRBJ1-3	16	TRBV19	CASSILVRTTGNTIYF
TRBJ2-7	14	TRBV6-5	CASSYRTGRAEQYF
TRBJ1-5	14	TRBV3-1	CASSQLTGGQPQHF
TRBJ2-5	15	TRBV5-6	CASSQTSGGQETQYF
TRBJ1-1	14	TRBV6-5	CASSPGQGAAEAFF
TRBJ1-2	14	TRBV6-1	CASGSQPINYGYTF
TRBJ2-2	16	TRBV7-9	CASSLWTGGSTGELFF
TRBJ2-2	14	TRBV4-1	CASSLKGGTGELFF
TRBJ2-1	15	TRBV10-2	CASSSWLGGAEEQFF
TRBJ1-4	14	TRBV13	CASSLRGNDEKLFF
TRBJ1-1	13	TRBV29-1	CSVRPGDLTEAFF
TRBJ2-3	20	TRBV28	CASSFRYNHGPDSSTDTQYF
TRBJ2-7	13	TRBV15	CATSRDVGYEQYF
TRBJ1-5	16	TRBV27	CASSLSREQANQPQHF
TRBJ1-1	13	TRBV19	CASSARGRTEAFF
TRBJ2-1	16	TRBV6-5	CASSYQSAIQDNEQFF
TRBJ2-7	14	TRBV3-1	CASSQIAGAYEQYF
TRBJ2-5	14	TRBV7-9	CASSSFGREETQYF
TRBJ2-3	16	TRBV5-1	CASSSGLAGVTDTQYF
TRBJ1-5	15	TRBV30	CAWRQGTGERQPQHF
TRBJ2-7	14	TRBV7-9	CAAGGATGFYEQYF
TRBJ2-7	13	TRBV9	CASSVSGVGEQYF
TRBJ2-3	16	TRBV29-1	CSVEDGTGVLTDTQYF
TRBJ2-7	17	TRBV5-4	CASSFGRKGQGRYEQYF
TRBJ2-1	13	TRBV9	CASSPGVSNEQFF
TRBJ1-6	16	TRBV7-9	CASSYRDRDFDFTLHF
TRBJ2-7	13	TRBV6-6	CASSYGDRAEQYF
TRBJ1-2	16	TRBV9	CASRRAGEMSNYGYTF
TRBJ2-1	13	TRBV12-3/TRBV12-4	CASSPSSVREQFF
TRBJ2-2	16	TRBV11-1	CASSLVRGGISGELFF
TRBJ2-5	13	TRBV12-3/TRBV12-4	CASSGQGEETQYF
TRBJ1-5	14	TRBV15	CATSRRGENQPQHF
TRBJ2-1	14	TRBV12-3/TRBV12-4	CASSPVSLSYAQFF
TRBJ1-3	14	TRBV7-2	CASSVDGSGNTIYF
TRBJ2-7	15	TRBV11-2	CASSFQGVVKYEQYF
TRBJ2-3	16	TRBV7-2	CASSSELAWGPDTQYF
TRBJ2-7	17	TRBV6-5	CASSYSRVRQLSYEQYF
TRBJ2-3	12	TRBV5-4	CASQGASDTQYF
TRBJ2-6	18	TRBV6-5	CASSYYTGGGTGANVLTF
TRBJ2-3	17	TRBV5-6	CASSEGLAGGLTDTQYF
TRBJ1-4	15	TRBV5-4	CASSRRGGEGEKLFF
TRBJ2-7	15	TRBV28	CASSSRLAASYEQYF